This passage covers 8 T cell receptor beta chains from one sample sequenced in a study of vaccination and CD4 T cells after COVID-19. These receptors' antigens are unknown. The study sequenced cultured CD4+ T cell DNA using the Oncomine TCR Beta short-read assay. One entry per CDR3 protein results from TCRdb running MiXCR on the PCR reads. The profile covers roughly 15,000 distinct CDR3 sequences, with less than 70% appearing a single time and over 15% taken by the ten largest. Noted treatment: 10-day PBMC culture with coronavirus spike peptide pools or control peptides (ViraFEST assay). The material sequenced was CD4+ T cells from blood, cultured in vitro. The receptors were sampled from a human donor who had recovered from COVID-19.

This clonotype is large by share. This chain connects TRBV2 to TRBJ2-3; TRBD1 might be the D (6 bases). This CDR3 has 11 amino acids. CDR1 is SNHLY, CDR2 FYNNEI, per germline. V lost 7 bases, J lost 7 bases, and 9 bases lay in between. Here the CDR3 reads CASKGDYTQYF. The CDR3 DNA follows: TGTGCCAGCAAGGGGGATTATACGCAGTATTTT. The complete variable domain, with remaining parts taken from reference TRBV2 and TRBJ2-3, reads EPEVTQTPSHQVTQMGQEVILRCVPISNHLYFYWYRQILGQKVEFLVSFYNNEISEKSEIFDDQFSVERPDGSNFTLKIRSTKLEDSAMYFCASKGDYTQYFGPGTRLTVL.

This clonotype showed up just a few times. The chain joins TRBV19 to TRBJ1-5, with 7 bases matching TRBD1. The V segment lost 0 bases and the J segment 2 bases; nucleotides outside the gene matches: 10. Germline V CDR1 and CDR2: LNHDA, SQIVND (reference sequence). The CDR3 loop spans 18 amino acids. The CDR3: CASSIDRTRGLGNQPQHF. The CDR3 bases are TGTGCCAGTAGTATAGATCGAACGAGGGGGCTCGGCAATCAGCCCCAGCATTTT.

The rearrangement uses TRBV7-9 and TRBJ2-1; D uncertain. The germline V gene has CDR1 SEHNR and CDR2 FQNEAQ (reference sequence). CDR3 size: 13 residues. Trimming stripped 5 bases from V and 6 bases from J, with 11 bases between. The CDR3 here is CASSRNSANEQFF. In DNA form, the CDR3 reads TGTGCCAGCAGCCGAAATTCTGCCAATGAGCAGTTCTTC.

This rearrangement joins TRBV20-1 to TRBJ1-1, with D unresolved. The CDR3 length is 11 residues. V gave up 2 bases and J gave up 9 bases, with 10 bases separating them. Germline V CDR1 and CDR2: DFQATT, SNEGSKA (reference sequence). The CDR3 sequence: CSARSDQQAFF. The CDR3 bases are TGCAGTGCTAGAAGTGACCAGCAAGCTTTCTTT.

The chain carries TRBV28 and TRBJ1-1; maybe TRBD1 (5 bases). V shed 6 bases and J shed 11 bases, with 19 bases lying between them. This CDR3 has 13 residues. Germline V lookup: CDR1 MDHEN, CDR2 SYDVKM. The DNA for the CDR3 is TGTGCCAGCAGAGGATGGGACCCTAAAGCGGCTTTCTTT. Translation gives CASRGWDPKAAFF. The variable domain in full, with the rest retrieved from reference TRBV28 and TRBJ1-1, is DVKVTQSSRYLVKRTGEKVFLECVQDMDHENMFWYRQDPGLGLRLIYFSYDVKMKEKGDIPEGYSVSREKKERFSLILESASTNQTSMYLCASRGWDPKAAFFGQGTRLTVV.

The chain has TRBV10-3 and TRBJ2-5; D uncertain. This CDR3 is 13 amino acids long. Germline CDR1 and CDR2: ENHRY and SYGVKD. V was cut by 3 bases and J by 5 bases, with 10 bases left in between. The CDR3, as DNA: TGTGCCATCAGTGACTTTGCAGATGAGACCCAGTACTTC. Its translation is CAISDFADETQYF.

By proportion, this clonotype is large. This chain uses TRBV7-9 with TRBJ2-2; no firm D call. The V end was cut by 3 bases, the J end by 6 bases, with 11 bases between. CDR1 SEHNR and CDR2 FQNEAQ come from the germline V gene (reference sequence). The CDR3 has 14 amino acids. For the CDR3, the DNA is TGTGCCAGCAGCTTTGTAGATAGGGCCGGGGAGCTGTTTTTT. Translating it yields CASSFVDRAGELFF.

V usage is TRBV19 and J usage is TRBJ2-1; either TRBD1 or TRBD2 may fit D (6 bases each). Germline CDR1 LNHDA, CDR2 SQIVND (reference sequence). Trimming left V 8 bases short and J 5 bases short, with 10 bases between. The CDR3 sequence is 12 residues long. CDR3 region: CASPGADNEQFF. As DNA, the CDR3 is TGTGCCAGTCCGGGGGCGGACAATGAGCAGTTCTTC.